One and the same sample provided the 7 T cell receptor beta chains below, sequenced in a study of shared clonotypes between healthy human individuals. Clones were sequenced by immunoSEQ multiplex PCR, and TCRdb holds only the in-frame ones, with some missing. This table holds hundreds of thousands of clones, roughly 70% found once. Sequenced: memory CD4+ T cells sorted from blood. Subset reported: CD45RA-negative fraction. These receptors originate from a woman aged 25 to 45 in good health.

This clone was seen a single time. The chain links TRBV14 to TRBJ1-5; D is perhaps TRBD1 (5 bases). The CDR3 runs to 17 residues. Trimming left V 5 bases short and J 0 bases short, with 17 bases between. Germline CDR1 SGHDN, CDR2 FVKESK. This CDR3 reads CASSYVVQGYSNQPQHF. In DNA, the CDR3 is TGTGCCAGCAGCTACGTCGTGCAGGGCTATAGCAATCAGCCCCAGCATTTT. Combining the CDR3 with reference TRBV14 and TRBJ1-5 gives the whole variable domain EAGVTQFPSHSVIEKGQTVTLRCDPISGHDNLYWYRRVMGKEIKFLLHFVKESKQDESGMPNNRFLAERTGGTYSTLKVQPAELEDSGVYFCASSYVVQGYSNQPQHFGDGTRLSIL.

The chain has TRBV6-1 and TRBJ2-1; 8 bases match TRBD2. CDR1 and CDR2 (germline): MNHNS, SASEGT. V lost 4 bases and J lost 9; bases outside the gene matches: 17. CDR3 length: 17 residues. The CDR3 DNA reads TGTGCCAGCAGTGGGGTTAGCGGGATTAGGAGGAGGGGTGAGCAGTTCTTC. Protein product: CASSGVSGIRRRGEQFF.

V and J are TRBV28 and TRBJ2-1; 12 positions match TRBD1. The CDR3 covers 14 residues. J lost 9 bases, V lost 6 bases, and 6 bases had no gene match. Germline values: CDR1 MDHEN, CDR2 SYDVKM. The CDR3 reads CASRSGQGAGEQFF. In DNA, the CDR3 is TGTGCCAGCAGATCGGGACAGGGGGCAGGTGAGCAGTTCTTC.

The chain couples TRBV5-1 to TRBJ1-1, with D possibly TRBD1 on 5 matching bases. Germline CDR1 reads SGHRS; CDR2 reads YFSETQ. The length of the CDR3 is 12 residues. V lost 5 bases and J lost 4, with 9 bases in between. The CDR3 region is CASRGGATEAFF. The CDR3 nucleotides are TGCGCCAGCAGGGGAGGGGCCACTGAAGCTTTCTTT.

This rearrangement joins TRBV9 to TRBJ2-1; tentative D call: TRBD1 (6 bases). From germline, CDR1 is SGDLS and CDR2 YYNGEE. The CDR3 length is 15 residues. V lost 4 bases to trimming and J lost 0 bases, with 11 bases between them. CDR3 in amino acids: CASSQGQSSYNEQFF. CDR3 bases: TGTGCCAGCAGCCAGGGACAAAGCTCCTACAATGAGCAGTTCTTC. The full variable domain, its missing parts supplied by reference TRBV9 and TRBJ2-1, is DSGVTQTPKHLITATGQRVTLRCSPRSGDLSVYWYQQSLDQGLQFLIQYYNGEERAKGNILERFSAQQFPDLHSELNLSSLELGDSALYFCASSQGQSSYNEQFFGPGTRLTVL.

As regards this clone: This may be a read error: a much more frequent sequence differs by one nucleotide. The sample holds other DNA sequences that translate to the same CDR3. The genes are TRBV7-9 and TRBJ2-1; TRBD1 aligns across 9 bases. Germline loops: CDR1 SEHNR, CDR2 FQNEAQ (reference sequence). The CDR3 has 14 residues. V trimming: 5 bases; J trimming: 4 bases; junction bases outside the gene matches: 3. CDR3 protein: CASSPGQGYNEQFF. The CDR3 DNA reads as TGTGCCAGCAGCCCGGGACAGGGTTACAATGAGCAGTTCTTC.

The chain joins TRBV4-1 to TRBJ1-1; no clear D gene. The germline gives CDR1 MGHRA, CDR2 YSYEKL. V lost 5 bases and J lost 2, with 21 bases in between. The CDR3 runs to 17 residues. The CDR3 reads CASSSKTMDRINTEAFF. The CDR3 bases are TGCGCCAGCAGCTCTAAGACGATGGACCGAATTAACACTGAAGCTTTCTTT.